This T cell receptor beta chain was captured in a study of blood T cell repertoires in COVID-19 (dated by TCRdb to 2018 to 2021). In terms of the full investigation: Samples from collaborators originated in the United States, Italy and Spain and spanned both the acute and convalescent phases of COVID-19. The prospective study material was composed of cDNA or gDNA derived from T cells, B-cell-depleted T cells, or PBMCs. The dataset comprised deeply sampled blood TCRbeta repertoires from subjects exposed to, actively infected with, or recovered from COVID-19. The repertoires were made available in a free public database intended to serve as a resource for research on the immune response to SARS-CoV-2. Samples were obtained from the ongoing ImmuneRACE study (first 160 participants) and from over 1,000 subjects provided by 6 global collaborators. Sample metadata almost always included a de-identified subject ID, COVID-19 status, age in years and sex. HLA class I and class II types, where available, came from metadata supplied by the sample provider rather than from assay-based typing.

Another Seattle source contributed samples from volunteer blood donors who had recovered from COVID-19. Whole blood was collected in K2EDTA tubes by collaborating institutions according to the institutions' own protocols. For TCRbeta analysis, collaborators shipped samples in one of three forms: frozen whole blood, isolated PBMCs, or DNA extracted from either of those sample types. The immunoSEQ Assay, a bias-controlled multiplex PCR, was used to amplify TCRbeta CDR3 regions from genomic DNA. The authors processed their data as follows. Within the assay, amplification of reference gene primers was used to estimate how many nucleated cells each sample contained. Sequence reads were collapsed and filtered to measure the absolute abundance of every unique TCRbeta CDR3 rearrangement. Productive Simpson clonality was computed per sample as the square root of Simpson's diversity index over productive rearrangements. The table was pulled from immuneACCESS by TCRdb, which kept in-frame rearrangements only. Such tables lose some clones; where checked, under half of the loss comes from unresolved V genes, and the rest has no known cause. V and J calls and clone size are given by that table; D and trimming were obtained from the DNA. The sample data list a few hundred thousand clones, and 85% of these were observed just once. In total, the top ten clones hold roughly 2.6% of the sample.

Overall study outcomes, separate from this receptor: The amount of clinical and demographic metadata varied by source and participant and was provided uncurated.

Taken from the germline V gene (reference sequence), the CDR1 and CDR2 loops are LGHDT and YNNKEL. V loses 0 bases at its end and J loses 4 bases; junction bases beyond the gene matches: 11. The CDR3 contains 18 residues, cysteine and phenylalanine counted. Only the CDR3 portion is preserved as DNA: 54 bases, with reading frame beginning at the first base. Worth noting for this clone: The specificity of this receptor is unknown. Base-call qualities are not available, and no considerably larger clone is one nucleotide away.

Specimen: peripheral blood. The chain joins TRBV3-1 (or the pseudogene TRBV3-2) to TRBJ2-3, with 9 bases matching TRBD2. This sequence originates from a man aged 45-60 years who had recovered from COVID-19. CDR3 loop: CASSQDGSYSGSPDTQYF. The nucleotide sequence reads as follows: TGTGCCAGCAGCCAAGATGGGTCCTATAGCGGGAGTCCAGATACGCAGTATTTT.